Presented here are 12 T cell receptor beta chains from one specimen sequenced in a study of cytomegalovirus exposure and HLA in healthy donors. PCR primers comprised 60 Vbeta and 13 Jbeta primers. The assay was immunoSEQ multiplex PCR, and TCRdb's table has in-frame clones only and misses some. The data contain about 34,000 clones, around 70% of them singletons. Sequenced material: PBMCs. The source of these receptors is a man aged 40-55 years in good health and CMV-seropositive.

This clone was observed a single time. This sequence joins TRBV28 and TRBJ2-3, with D possibly being TRBD1 (6 bases). V lost 7 bases and J lost 1, with 12 bases in between. The CDR3 is made up of 14 amino acids. Germline values: CDR1 MDHEN, CDR2 SYDVKM. The CDR3 protein is CASTSTGRTDTQYF. The CDR3 DNA reads as TGTGCCAGCACCTCTACAGGGCGCACAGATACGCAGTATTTT.

The V call is TRBV11-2, the J call TRBJ1-1; TRBD1 might be the D (5 bases). Trimming stripped 5 bases from V and 0 bases from J, with 13 bases between. The CDR3 spans 15 residues. CDR1 SGHAT and CDR2 FQNNGV come from the germline V gene. The CDR3 is CASSPGRGLNTEAFF. In DNA, the CDR3 is TGTGCCAGCAGCCCAGGGAGGGGCCTGAACACTGAAGCTTTCTTT.

The J gene is TRBJ1-4, the V gene TRBV10-2; no reliable D call. This CDR3 has 13 residues. The germline V gene has CDR1 WSHSY and CDR2 SAAADI. The V end lost 6 bases, the J end lost 5 bases, and 10 bases lay between the germline ends. The CDR3 loop reads CASSPTENEKLFF. CDR3 nucleotide sequence: TGCGCCAGCAGCCCGACGGAGAATGAAAAACTGTTTTTT.

J is TRBJ2-3 and V is TRBV29-1; 7 bases map to TRBD2. The germline CDR1 and CDR2 sequences are SQVTM and ANQGSEA. Germline trimming cut 6 bases from V and 1 base from J; bases unmatched to any gene: 7. This CDR3 has 14 amino acids. The CDR3 loop is CSVMGGRGTDTQYF. DNA of the CDR3: TGCAGCGTCATGGGGGGGAGAGGCACAGATACGCAGTATTTT.

This clone was seen a few times. CDR3 region: CASSHGSEQYF. For the CDR3, the DNA is TGTGCCAGCAGCCATGGGAGTGAGCAGTACTTC. The chain links TRBV6-5 to TRBJ2-5, with TRBD2 as a possible D gene (5 bases). The CDR3 is 11 residues long. V was cut by 6 bases and J by 11 bases, with 13 bases left in between. CDR1 is MNHEY, CDR2 SVGAGI, per germline.

The table lists this clone with a count of one. The V and J genes are TRBV9 and TRBJ1-1, with 7 bases matching TRBD1. Germline V gene data show CDR1 as SGDLS and CDR2 as YYNGEE. V lost 5 bases, J lost 1 base, and 5 bases stayed unmatched. The CDR3 loop spans 14 amino acids. CDR3 amino acids: CASRRGGPNTEAFF. DNA for the CDR3: TGTGCCAGCAGACGAGGGGGCCCGAACACTGAAGCTTTCTTT.

The chain employs TRBV11-3 and TRBJ2-3; D call uncertain. Germline V CDR1 and CDR2: SGHNT, YENEEA. Trimming stripped 0 bases from V and 1 base from J, with 8 bases between. The CDR3 totals 15 residues. The CDR3 DNA sequence: TGTGCCAGCAGCTTAGATGGCGGAGGCACAGATACGCAGTATTTT. Its protein is CASSLDGGGTDTQYF.

The chain links TRBV27 to TRBJ1-2; D unresolved. V was shortened by 0 bases and J by 8 bases, with 13 bases between the two germline ends. This CDR3 contains 14 residues. CDR1 and CDR2 (germline): MNHEY, SMNVEV (reference sequence). The CDR3 DNA sequence: TGTGCCAGCAGTTTATCGAGGCTCGGAGGGGGCTACACCTTC. Its protein product is CASSLSRLGGGYTF.

This clone was seen only a few times. The chain is built from TRBV5-1 and TRBJ1-5, with 11 bases lining up with TRBD1. CDR1 and CDR2 from the germline V gene are SGHRS and YFSETQ. The CDR3 runs to 14 residues. J was trimmed by 6 bases and V by 5 bases; bases with no gene match: 4. The CDR3 here is CASSGQGAGQPQHF. Here the CDR3 DNA reads TGCGCCAGCAGTGGACAGGGGGCTGGTCAGCCCCAGCATTTT.

The chain uses TRBV27 and TRBJ2-1; 15 bases are a match to TRBD2. Trimming took 5 bases from V and 4 from J; bases not matched to a gene: 3. This CDR3 comprises 16 residues. Germline assignment: CDR1 MNHEY and CDR2 SMNVEV (reference sequence). This CDR3 reads CASSEGLAGGYNEQFF. CDR3 bases: TGTGCCAGCAGTGAAGGACTAGCGGGGGGGTACAATGAGCAGTTCTTC.

The chain carries TRBV28 and TRBJ1-4, with a weak D call TRBD1 (6 bases). The CDR3 sequence is 15 residues long. The germline V gene encodes CDR1 MDHEN and CDR2 SYDVKM. V was trimmed by 4 bases and J by 8 bases, leaving 17 bases between them. The CDR3: CASSSGGGEGEKLFF. The CDR3 DNA follows: TGTGCCAGCAGTTCGGGAGGGGGGGAGGGAGAAAAACTGTTTTTT.

The chain combines TRBV30 with TRBJ2-3, with 9 bases identical to TRBD2. The CDR3 has 16 residues. Germline V gene data show CDR1 as GTSNPN and CDR2 as SVGIG (reference sequence). V was pared by 0 bases and J by 5 bases, with 9 bases of the junction left unmatched. The CDR3 coding sequence is TGTGCCTGGAGTGTCCTTGGCGGGGGGGCCGGAGATACGCAGTATTTT. Translation: CAWSVLGGGAGDTQYF.